This T cell receptor beta chain was captured in a study of shared clonotypes between healthy human individuals (dated by TCRdb to the early 2020s). Turning to the overall study: Two women and a few men aged 18 to 49 years were included in the cohort. Per donor, three plates each were used for CD4 naive and CD4 memory, two for CD8 naive, and one for CD8 memory. The study deeply sequenced blood TCR repertoires of several healthy adults to estimate repertoire size and the extent of clonotype sharing between individuals. To increase sequencing depth and limit assay-specific biases, different laboratories used diverse techniques to prepare libraries and sequence TCR repertoires. Per donor, leukapheresis produced somewhere between about 0.85 and 9.5 billion PBMCs.

To note about this clone: There is no known antigen for this receptor. No quality values exist for individual bases; no much larger clone is one base distant.

Cut back by 3 bases and 2 bases, the V and J ends lie 9 bases apart. The CDR1 and CDR2 encoded by the germline V gene are SGHDT and YYEEEE. The CDR3, from cysteine to phenylalanine, totals 14 residues. Just CDR3 DNA is preserved here, 42 bases in frame from base 1. Results and caveats for the whole study, not just this receptor: Pairwise subsampling led to the expectation that sequencing depth would affect the degree of clonotype sharing among donors. Compared with non-shared clonotypes, clonotypes shared by all four sorted-subset donors had higher generation probabilities. The genetic and exposure-history diversity represented was limited by the small number of donors. Sampling was limited to blood, and TCR repertoires in tissue likely differ from TCR repertoires in blood. Naive subsets generally had larger estimated clonotype richness than memory subsets did. Around 5.4% of naive CD4, 3.5% of naive CD8, approximately 2% of memory CD4, and approximately 0.4% of memory CD8 clonotypes were shared across a handful of donors. Rarefaction of sorted-subset datasets indicated incomplete sequencing despite the large sequencing depth.

TCR CDR3 regions were amplified from genomic DNA by multiplex PCR using the deep immunoSEQ assay. For each cell subset, the extracted genomic DNA was distributed evenly across all wells of several immunoSEQ 96-well plates, and each plate served as one replicate. Each replicate PCR for sorted subsets received about 0.2 ug genomic DNA, equal to roughly 29,000 T cell genomes. Purified libraries were quantified with a Qubit 3.0 fluorometer, sized on a Bioanalyzer 2100, and re-quantified with the KAPA Library Quantification kit. Every immunoSEQ 96-well plate was sequenced on a separate single-read 150-cycle Illumina NextSeq 550 flow cell. Concerning the study's data processing: Because the immunoSEQ output held only junctional sequences and lacked quality scores, the filtering could not match the filtering applied to full-length reads. To assign V/J genes and CDR3, sequences were annotated using PyIR, a Python wrapper for IgBLAST v1.9, with IMGT germline references. Any read was removed if the V/J assignment was weak (E-value above 1e-6), the CDR3 was missing, or the read contained stop codons, out-of-frame junctions, or ambiguous translated residues. V3J clonotypes were defined as sequences sharing an identical inferred V gene, J gene, and CDR3 amino acid sequence. The percentage overlap between two repertoires was calculated by dividing the number of shared unique clonotypes by the size of the smaller repertoire. Richness of each repertoire was evaluated using RTK rarefaction, the Chao1 estimator, and Recon v2.1 estimates of unobserved clonotypes. Generation probabilities were computed with OLGA for all TCRbeta clonotypes obtained by the gDNA method from several donors. TCRdb retrieved this table from immuneACCESS and kept in-frame rearrangements only. Not all clones are present; in checked studies, unresolved V genes account for under half, and no reason is known for the remainder. That table gives V, J and clone size, and the DNA gave D and trimming. The sample records about 1 million clones, roughly 70% of which are singletons. Jointly, the top ten make up approximately 1.5% of the sample.

The donors were healthy, HIV-negative adults with no recently reported acute infections or vaccinations. Only Caucasian adults living in Nashville, Tennessee, USA were represented among the donors. Magnetic negative selection was used to enrich CD4+ T cells, after which naive cells were positively selected on CD45RA and the negative fraction became the memory subset. Blood was obtained by leukapheresis, after which PBMCs were separated by Ficoll-Histopaque density gradient centrifugation and cryopreserved in liquid nitrogen vapor phase. Analytical flow cytometry was used to check the purity and quantity of each magnetically sorted T cell population. Genomic DNA was isolated from each sorted fraction and quantified by UV absorbance on a Nanodrop 2000c.

The sequence was obtained from a man between 18 and 29 years old in good health. The chain employs TRBV5-6 and TRBJ1-5; the D gene assignment is ambiguous. The sample was memory CD4+ T cells sorted from blood. In light of the paper, this sample's cell subset or site label describes: CD45RA-negative fraction. The DNA sequence is as follows: TGTGCCAGCAGCTCAGGATACGGCAATCAGCCCCAGCATTTT. Its translation is CASSSGYGNQPQHF.